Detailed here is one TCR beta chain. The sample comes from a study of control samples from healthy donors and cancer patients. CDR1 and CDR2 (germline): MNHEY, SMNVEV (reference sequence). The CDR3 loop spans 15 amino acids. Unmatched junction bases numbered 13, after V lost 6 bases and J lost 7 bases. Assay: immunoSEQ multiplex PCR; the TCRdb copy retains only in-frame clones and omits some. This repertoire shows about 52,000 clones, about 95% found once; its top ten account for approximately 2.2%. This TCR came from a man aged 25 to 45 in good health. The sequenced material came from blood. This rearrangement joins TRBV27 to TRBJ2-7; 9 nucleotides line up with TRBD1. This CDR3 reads CASSPRTGEGLEQYF. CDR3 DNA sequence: TGTGCCAGCAGCCCGCGGACAGGGGAGGGTTTGGAGCAGTACTTC.